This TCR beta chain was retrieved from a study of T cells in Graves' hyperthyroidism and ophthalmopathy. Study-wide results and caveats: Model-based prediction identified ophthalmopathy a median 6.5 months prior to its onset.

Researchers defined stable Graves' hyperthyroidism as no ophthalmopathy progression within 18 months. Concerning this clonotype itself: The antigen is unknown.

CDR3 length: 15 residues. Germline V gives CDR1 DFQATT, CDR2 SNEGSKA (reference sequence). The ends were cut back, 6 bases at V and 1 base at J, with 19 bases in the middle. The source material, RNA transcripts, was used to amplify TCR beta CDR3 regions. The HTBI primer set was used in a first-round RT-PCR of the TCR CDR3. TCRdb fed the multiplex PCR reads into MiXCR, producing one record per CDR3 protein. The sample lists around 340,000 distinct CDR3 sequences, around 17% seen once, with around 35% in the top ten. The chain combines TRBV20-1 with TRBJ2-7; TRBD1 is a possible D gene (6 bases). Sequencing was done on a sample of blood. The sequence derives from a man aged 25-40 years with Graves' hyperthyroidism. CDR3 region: CSATPLRDNSYEQYF. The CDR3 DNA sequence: TGCAGTGCAACCCCCCTCCGGGACAATTCCTACGAGCAGTACTTC.